These 27 T cell receptor beta chains were sequenced from one sample in a study of shared clonotypes between healthy human individuals. Produced via immunoSEQ multiplex PCR; TCRdb's table is partial and in-frame only. The table includes approximately 500,000 clones, approximately 81% detected once. Sequenced sample: PBMCs. The receptors were gathered from a woman in her forties in good health. Some clones in this sample may be carry-over from other donors' samples.

CDR3 coding DNA: TGTGCCACCTCGGGACTAGCGGGACAGCAGTTCTTC. The encoded protein is CATSGLAGQQFF. The rearrangement uses TRBV19 and TRBJ2-1, with 13 bases fitting TRBD2. V lost 10 bases to trimming and J lost 11 bases; unmatched junction nucleotides: 5. Germline CDR1 reads LNHDA; CDR2 reads SQIVND (reference sequence). CDR3 length: 12 amino acids.

The genes are TRBV4-1 and TRBJ2-5; TRBD2 agrees at 12 bases. After removal of 1 base from V and 5 bases from J, the junction contained 2 bases not matched to a gene. The germline CDR1 and CDR2 sequences are MGHRA and YSYEKL. The CDR3 sequence is 15 residues long. This CDR3 is CASSQASGRAETQYF. DNA of the CDR3: TGCGCCAGCAGCCAAGCTAGCGGGAGGGCGGAGACCCAGTACTTC.

Details on this clone: The likely explanation is a read error, given a far larger clone one base away. This CDR3 reads CAWSVRARREAQYF. For the CDR3, the DNA is TGTGCCTGGAGTGTTAGAGCGCGGCGAGAGGCCCAGTACTTC. V usage is TRBV30 and J usage is TRBJ2-5; D remains ambiguous. Germline loops: CDR1 GTSNPN, CDR2 SVGIG (reference sequence). The CDR3 is made up of 14 amino acids. The whole variable domain, remainder taken from reference TRBV30 and TRBJ2-5, is SQTIHQWPATLVQPVGSPLSLECTVEGTSNPNLYWYRQAAGRGLQLLFYSVGIGQISSEVPQNLSASRPQDRQFILSSKKLLLSDSGFYLCAWSVRARREAQYFGPGTRLLVL.

The gene calls are TRBV6-5 and TRBJ1-1; 7 nucleotides match TRBD1. The J segment lost 5 bases and the V segment lost 5 bases, leaving 5 bases of the junction unmatched. The CDR3 loop spans 13 amino acids. Germline CDR1 and CDR2: MNHEY and SVGAGI. The CDR3: CASSRQGWTEAFF. In nucleotides, the CDR3 is TGTGCCAGCAGTCGACAGGGTTGGACTGAAGCTTTCTTT.

This chain connects TRBV10-1 to TRBJ2-2, with 7 bases fitting TRBD2. Germline V lookup: CDR1 WNHNN, CDR2 SYGVQD (reference sequence). V gave up 8 bases and J gave up 7 bases; unmatched junction bases: 7. CDR3 length equals 13 residues. CDR3 nucleotide sequence: TGCGCCAGCTCGCGGGAGATGGACGGGGAGCTGTTTTTT. Residues: CASSREMDGELFF.

The V call is TRBV9, the J call TRBJ2-2; tentatively, D is TRBD2 (6 bases). CDR3 length: 15 residues. Trimming removed 0 bases from V and 6 bases from J, with 12 bases in between. Germline V gene lookup returns CDR1 SGDLS and CDR2 YYNGEE. CDR3: CASSVDGLAPGELFF. The CDR3 bases are TGTGCCAGCAGCGTAGACGGGCTAGCGCCCGGGGAGCTGTTTTTT.

This clone was found a few times. The V and J genes are TRBV14 and TRBJ1-2, with TRBD1 as a possible D gene (5 bases). CDR3 length: 16 residues. V lost 4 bases and J 4 bases, leaving 19 bases between the germline ends. Germline values: CDR1 SGHDN, CDR2 FVKESK. CDR3 region: CASSPKGVWFSYGYTF. The CDR3 DNA follows: TGTGCCAGCAGCCCGAAAGGGGTGTGGTTTTCCTATGGCTACACCTTC.

As concerns this clone: A much larger clone sits a single nucleotide away, making a read error possible. As the CDR3 is not closed by the conserved phenylalanine or tryptophan, this likely results from a read error. Other DNA sequences within the sample encode an identical CDR3. V and J are TRBV29-1 and TRBJ1-2; D is unclear. The germline gives CDR1 SQVTM, CDR2 ANQGSEA. The CDR3 runs 11 residues. The CDR3, as DNA: TGTAGCGAGTCCTCAAACTATGGCTACACCCTC. Translating it yields CSESSNYGYTL.

This clone was recorded only once. The chain links TRBV5-1 to TRBJ2-3; TRBD2 agrees at 15 bases. The trim removed 2 bases at V and 9 bases at J, leaving 7 bases unmatched. Looked up from germline, CDR1 is SGHRS and CDR2 is YFSETQ. This CDR3 is built from 16 residues. The CDR3: CASSLGTSGRSLTQYF. In nucleotides, the CDR3 is TGCGCCAGCAGCTTAGGGACTAGCGGGAGGAGTCTCACGCAGTATTTT.

The chain links TRBV7-8 to TRBJ2-2; 7 bases are shared with TRBD2. Germline lookup yields CDR1 SGHVS and CDR2 FQNEAQ. The length of the CDR3 is 16 residues. V dropped 5 bases and J dropped 3; count of bases not matched to a gene: 9. CDR3 nucleotides: TGTGCCAGCAGCGATGGGGCTCGGGGGGACACCGGGGAGCTGTTTTTT. It is translated as CASSDGARGDTGELFF.

This sequence joins TRBV29-1 and TRBJ2-5; 11 bases are shared with TRBD2. CDR1 is SQVTM and CDR2 is ANQGSEA in the germline V gene. CDR3 size: 14 residues. The ends lost 6 bases at V and 2 bases at J; junction bases unmatched: 5. As DNA, the CDR3 is TGCAGCGTCTGGACTAGCGGGTCACAAGAGACCCAGTACTTC. It translates to CSVWTSGSQETQYF.

The chain has TRBV20-1 and TRBJ1-5; D call uncertain. The CDR3 runs 11 residues. Trimming pared 5 bases from V and 10 bases from J, leaving 12 bases between. Germline V gives CDR1 DFQATT, CDR2 SNEGSKA (reference sequence). CDR3 in amino acids: CSAGSRAPQHF. Here the CDR3 DNA reads TGCAGTGCTGGATCCCGGGCACCCCAGCATTTT.

V and J are TRBV6-5 and TRBJ1-3, with no clear D. Trimming removed 6 bases at V and 2 bases at J, with 11 bases between. There are 14 residues in the CDR3. Germline values: CDR1 MNHEY, CDR2 SVGAGI. Written as DNA, the CDR3 is TGTGCCAGCAGGTCCACTGGGGCTGGAAACACCATATATTTT. Translating it yields CASRSTGAGNTIYF.

The chain combines TRBV4-1 with TRBJ2-5; 8 nucleotides line up with TRBD1. From germline, CDR1 is MGHRA and CDR2 YSYEKL. Trimming cost V 4 bases and J 5 bases; bases outside gene matches: 9. CDR3 length: 15 residues. DNA for the CDR3: TGCGCCAGCAGCCGAAACAGGGGGGTCGGGGAGACCCAGTACTTC. It codes for CASSRNRGVGETQYF.

V gene TRBV10-1 combines with J gene TRBJ1-5, with D maybe TRBD1 (5 bases). The germline V and J ends were trimmed by 9 bases and 6 bases, with 24 bases remaining between them. Germline CDR1 is WNHNN and CDR2 is SYGVQD (reference sequence). The CDR3 spans 16 residues. DNA of the CDR3: TGCGCCAGTAGGAACCGGGATCAGGGAACGGCTCAGCCCCAGCATTTT. As protein: CASRNRDQGTAQPQHF.

Notes on this clone: A far larger clone is off by one base, so a read error is likely. The sample holds other DNA sequences that translate to the same CDR3. This chain links TRBV28 with TRBJ2-5; D gene ambiguous. Germline loops: CDR1 MDHEN, CDR2 SYDVKM. The CDR3 is 12 residues long. In nucleotides, the CDR3 is TGTGCTAGCAGTCCCATCCTGAGGACCCAGTACTTC. Amino acids: CASSPILRTQYF.

This clone was observed a handful of times. Distinct nucleotide sequences in the sample also encode this CDR3. CDR3 sequence (DNA): TGTGCCATCAGTGAGCCCGCGGGGGCGCGGGGGGGAGGGTACTCCTACGAGCAGTACTTC. It specifies CAISEPAGARGGGYSYEQYF. The rearrangement uses TRBV10-3 and TRBJ2-5; TRBD2 matches at 9 bases. The tail of the sequence fits TRBJ2-7 better, so the J call may be wrong. The CDR3 has 20 residues. Germline-derived CDR1 and CDR2 are ENHRY and SYGVKD.

The chain has TRBV28 and TRBJ1-3; 7 bases fit TRBD1. V lost 2 bases and J lost 2; bases outside the gene matches: 3. This CDR3 is 15 amino acids long. The germline CDR1 and CDR2 sequences are MDHEN and SYDVKM. CDR3 protein: CASSLDREAGNTIYF. CDR3 nucleotide sequence: TGTGCCAGCAGTTTAGACAGGGAGGCTGGAAACACCATATATTTT.

V gene TRBV6-6 combines with J gene TRBJ1-5, with TRBD1 as a possible D gene (5 bases). CDR3 length: 14 amino acids. Deletions cut 2 bases from V and 5 bases from J, with 10 bases between. Germline CDR1 reads MNHNY; CDR2 reads SVGAGI (reference sequence). CDR3 bases: TGTGCCAGCAGTTACGCGGGGGGGTATCAGCCCCAGCATTTT. Protein: CASSYAGGYQPQHF.

The chain has TRBV28 and TRBJ2-5; unclear D gene. The CDR3 has 15 amino acids. With 5 bases removed from V and 2 bases from J, the gap between germline ends came to 15 bases. Germline lookup yields CDR1 MDHEN and CDR2 SYDVKM. The CDR3 spells CASSRYFREQETQYF. CDR3 nucleotides: TGTGCCAGCAGTCGTTATTTCCGAGAACAAGAGACCCAGTACTTC.

Comment on this clone: A far larger clone is just one base off, so this is likely a read error. Other DNA sequences in the same sample also yield this CDR3. This chain connects TRBV7-2 to TRBJ2-7; possible D gene TRBD1, 6 bases. This CDR3 has 14 residues. CDR1 SGHTA and CDR2 FQGNSA come from the germline V gene. V lost 1 base, J lost 2 bases, and 9 bases lay in between. CDR3 sequence: CASSLVTGPYEQYF. The CDR3, as DNA: TGTGCCAGCAGCTTAGTTACAGGGCCCTACGAGCAGTACTTC.

The gene calls are TRBV27 and TRBJ1-5; D is possibly TRBD1 (5 bases). CDR1 is MNHEY, CDR2 SMNVEV, per germline (reference sequence). Trimming removed 6 bases from V and 5 bases from J, with 8 bases in between. The CDR3 extends over 12 amino acids. CDR3 coding DNA: TGTGCCAGCAGCTCAGGGTATCAGCCCCAGCATTTT. Its protein is CASSSGYQPQHF.

This clone was seen ten or more times. The gene calls are TRBV28 and TRBJ2-1; TRBD1 matches 7 bases. Germline lookup yields CDR1 MDHEN and CDR2 SYDVKM. The J segment lost 6 bases and the V segment lost 2 bases, leaving 7 bases of the junction unmatched. This CDR3 has 15 residues. CDR3 nucleotide sequence: TGTGCCAGCAGTTTAATTGATCGGGACAGCAATGAGCAGTTCTTC. As protein: CASSLIDRDSNEQFF.

A note on this clone: A read error may be the cause here, since a much bigger clone is one base away. V usage is TRBV9 and J usage is TRBJ2-7; the match to TRBD2 covers 13 bases. Germline V CDR1 and CDR2: SGDLS, YYNGEE. The CDR3 is 14 residues long. The ends lost 3 bases at V and 5 bases at J; junction bases unmatched: 2. This chain's CDR3 is CASSGTSGSHEQYF. The DNA of the CDR3 is TGTGCCAGCAGCGGGACTAGCGGGAGCCACGAGCAGTACTTC.

Of note for this clone: A single base is all that separates this from a far larger clone, so a read error is likely. The gene calls are TRBV11-2 and TRBJ1-4; weak D call: TRBD1 (5 bases). Germline V lookup: CDR1 SGHAT, CDR2 FQNNGV. Trimming removed 6 bases at V and 6 bases at J, with 17 bases between. The CDR3 loop spans 15 amino acids. The CDR3 nucleotides read TGTGCCAGCAGAGTGAACCGGGGGAGTTATGAAAAACTGTTTTTT. As protein: CASRVNRGSYEKLFF.

A few counts support this clone. The J gene is TRBJ1-5, the V gene TRBV30; no firm D call. Germline CDR1 reads GTSNPN; CDR2 reads SVGIG (reference sequence). This CDR3 spans 13 amino acids. V shed 3 bases and J shed 1 base, with 7 bases lying between them. The CDR3 here is CAWRVDSNQPQHF. CDR3 in DNA: TGTGCCTGGAGGGTGGACAGCAATCAGCCCCAGCATTTT.

Points on this clone: Given a far larger clone just one base away, this is likely a sequencing read error. Other DNA sequences from this sample encode an identical CDR3 as well. The chain uses TRBV2 and TRBJ1-4, with 10 bases identical to TRBD1. The trim removed 8 bases at V and 8 bases at J, leaving 8 bases unmatched. The CDR3 contains 14 residues. CDR1 is SNHLY and CDR2 is FYNNEI in the germline V gene. CDR3 loop: CASDRGLDHEKLFF. The CDR3 DNA reads as TGTGCCAGCGACAGGGGGCTCGATCACGAAAAACTGTTTTTT.